This T cell receptor beta chain was found in a study of blood T cell repertoires in COVID-19. Overall study context: T cells, B-cell-depleted T cells, or PBMCs supplied cDNA or gDNA.

As handled by the study authors: Estimates of nucleated cell counts were drawn from the amplification of reference gene primers. Method: immunoSEQ multiplex PCR; TCRdb's copy keeps in-frame clones and lacks some. That table gives V, J and clone size, and the DNA gave D and trimming. This table has about 140,000 clones, around 89% appearing once. This CDR3 has 16 amino acids. V lost 6 bases and J lost 4; bases outside the gene matches: 11. CDR1 SNHLY and CDR2 FYNNEI come from the germline V gene. V and J are TRBV2 and TRBJ2-3, with 9 bases fitting TRBD2. This TCR was sampled from a man aged 55 to 69 with active or convalescent COVID-19. The source material was peripheral blood. CDR3 amino acids: CASRINSGRIPDTQYF. The CDR3 DNA reads TGTGCCAGCAGGATTAATAGCGGGAGAATCCCAGATACGCAGTATTTT.